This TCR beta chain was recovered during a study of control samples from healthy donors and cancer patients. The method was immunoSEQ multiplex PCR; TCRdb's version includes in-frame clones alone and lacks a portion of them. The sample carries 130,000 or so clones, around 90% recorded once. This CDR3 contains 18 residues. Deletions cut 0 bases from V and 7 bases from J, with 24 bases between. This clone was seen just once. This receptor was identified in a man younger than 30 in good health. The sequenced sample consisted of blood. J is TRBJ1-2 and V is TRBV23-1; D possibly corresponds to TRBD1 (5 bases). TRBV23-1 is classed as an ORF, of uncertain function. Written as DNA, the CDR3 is TGCGCCAGCAGTCAATCTAGGACAAGGGGCCGGGGGTGGATTGGCTACACCTTC. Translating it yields CASSQSRTRGRGWIGYTF.